These 25 T cell receptor beta chains originate from one sample sequenced in a study of monozygotic twins with inflammatory bowel disease. Reprocessing the 5' RACE reads, TCRdb reports a single entry for every CDR3 protein and omits DNA. The table gives about 210,000 distinct CDR3 sequences; the top ten clones make up less than 2% of it. Source material: blood. The receptors come from a human donor with ulcerative colitis or Crohn's disease, or a healthy co-twin of an affected twin (not recorded which).

This sequence joins TRBV29-1 and TRBJ2-2; TCRdb calls TRBD1, which cannot be checked without DNA. This CDR3 is 14 amino acids long. Germline values: CDR1 SQVTM, CDR2 ANQGSEA. CDR3 region: CSVRDNRYPGELFF.

V gene TRBV7-9 combines with J gene TRBJ2-5; TCRdb reports TRBD2, a call that lacks DNA to check it against. The CDR3 is 11 residues long. Germline V gene data show CDR1 as SEHNR and CDR2 as FQNEAQ (reference sequence). CDR3 sequence reads: CASGGAETQYF.

The J gene is TRBJ2-7, the V gene TRBV20-1; there is no DNA to check the TCRdb D call of TRBD2. This CDR3 is 16 amino acids long. Looked up from germline, CDR1 is DFQATT and CDR2 is SNEGSKA (reference sequence). This chain's CDR3 is CSAREPRTSGVNEQYF.

CDR3 protein: CASSEPARLAGSTDTQYF. The chain recombines TRBV2 with TRBJ2-3; TCRdb's D call, TRBD2, is unchecked because there is no DNA. Germline CDR1 and CDR2: SNHLY and FYNNEI. This CDR3 has 18 residues.

The chain is built from TRBV20-1 and TRBJ2-6; without DNA, the TCRdb call of TRBD1 cannot be checked. The CDR3 is 17 amino acids. Germline lookup yields CDR1 DFQATT and CDR2 SNEGSKA (reference sequence). CDR3: CSARSGTGGSGANVLTF.

The rearrangement joins TRBV11-2 to TRBJ2-6. Looked up from germline, CDR1 is SGHAT and CDR2 is FQNNGV. This CDR3 comprises 17 residues. The CDR3 reads CASSSAITSSGANVLTF.

The chain couples TRBV10-3 to TRBJ1-3; TCRdb's assignment of TRBD1 cannot be checked, as there is no DNA. Per the germline V gene, CDR1 is ENHRY and CDR2 is SYGVKD. The CDR3 has 17 amino acids. This CDR3 is CAISESRQGANGNTIYF.

The chain recombines TRBV12-3 or TRBV12-4 with TRBJ2-2. The CDR3 is 15 amino acids. The CDR3 is CASSRRSAGTGELFF.

This chain uses TRBV5-1 with TRBJ1-1; checking the TCRdb D call of TRBD1 is not possible without DNA. Germline CDR1 SGHRS, CDR2 YFSETQ. CDR3 length equals 15 residues. CDR3 residues: CASSFYGTGSLQAFF.

The genes are TRBV19 and TRBJ1-1; the D gene TCRdb calls, TRBD1, cannot be checked with no DNA. Germline lookup yields CDR1 LNHDA and CDR2 SQIVND (reference sequence). The CDR3 extends over 13 amino acids. The CDR3 sequence is CASSGQGPTEAFF.

The chain has TRBV29-1 and TRBJ2-3; lacking DNA, the TRBD2 call made by TCRdb goes unchecked. This CDR3 has 13 amino acids. Germline V lookup: CDR1 SQVTM, CDR2 ANQGSEA. CDR3: CSVGRTYTDTQYF.

The chain carries TRBV7-3 and TRBJ1-1. CDR3 length: 14 amino acids. In germline, CDR1 is SGHTA, CDR2 FQGTGA. The CDR3 reads CASSLRRSNTEAFF.

This chain links TRBV25-1 with TRBJ2-5. This CDR3 comprises 13 residues. Germline CDR1 and CDR2: MGHDK and SYGVNS. CDR3 loop: CASSEVDKETQYF.

The V gene is TRBV2, the J gene TRBJ2-1; TCRdb's D call, TRBD2, is unchecked because there is no DNA. Germline V gene lookup returns CDR1 SNHLY and CDR2 FYNNEI. The CDR3 is 15 residues long. The chain's CDR3 is CATFGVGLAMNEQFF.

The chain recombines TRBV5-1 with TRBJ1-1; TCRdb returns TRBD1, unconfirmable since there is no DNA. Germline V gene lookup returns CDR1 SGHRS and CDR2 YFSETQ. This CDR3 region has 15 residues. CDR3 in amino acids: CASSRLQGMNTEAFF.

This chain joins TRBV14 and TRBJ1-1; TCRdb indicates TRBD1, and absent DNA this call remains unverified. CDR3 length: 16 residues. Germline loops: CDR1 SGHDN, CDR2 FVKESK. CDR3 sequence reads: CASSRSPGQGVFVAFF.

The gene calls are TRBV4-2 and TRBJ2-3; as DNA is missing, the TRBD1 call by TCRdb cannot be tested. The V gene's germline CDR1 is LGHNA and CDR2 YNFKEQ. This CDR3 region has 17 residues. This chain's CDR3 is CASSQEGRGLGTDTQYF.

The chain is built from TRBV5-1 and TRBJ2-2; TCRdb lists TRBD1, though no DNA is available to test this call. The germline CDR1 and CDR2 sequences are SGHRS and YFSETQ. This CDR3 has 18 amino acids. The CDR3: CASSPAPDRGSPTGELFF.

V gene TRBV7-2 combines with J gene TRBJ1-5; the D gene TCRdb calls, TRBD1, cannot be checked with no DNA. Germline assignment: CDR1 SGHTA and CDR2 FQGNSA. This CDR3 spans 15 amino acids. The CDR3 loop is CASSLSGGDDQPQHF.

The chain links TRBV5-1 to TRBJ2-1; TCRdb indicates TRBD1, and absent DNA this call remains unverified. Germline V gives CDR1 SGHRS, CDR2 YFSETQ. This CDR3 comprises 15 residues. The CDR3 sequence is CASSPPGHTYNEQFF.

J is TRBJ2-5 and V is TRBV5-1. CDR3 length: 13 amino acids. Germline V CDR1 and CDR2: SGHRS, YFSETQ. The CDR3 protein is CASSFGFQETQYF.

This chain links TRBV11-1 with TRBJ2-6; TCRdb lists TRBD1, though no DNA is available to test this call. CDR1 SGHAT and CDR2 FQDESV come from the germline V gene (reference sequence). CDR3 length: 18 amino acids. CDR3 loop: CASSLQVRGSSGANVLTF.

This chain's CDR3 is CASSSEQGRGYTF. The V gene is TRBV7-9, the J gene TRBJ1-2. Germline-derived CDR1 and CDR2 are SEHNR and FQNEAQ (reference sequence). This CDR3 comprises 13 residues.

J is TRBJ2-7 and V is TRBV11-2. The CDR3 is 12 amino acids. Germline CDR1 reads SGHAT; CDR2 reads FQNNGV. The CDR3: CASSLGRLTPYF.

The chain couples TRBV24-1 to TRBJ2-1; with no DNA, the TCRdb D assignment of TRBD2 cannot be verified. Germline V gives CDR1 KGHDR, CDR2 SFDVKD. This CDR3 is 16 amino acids long. The CDR3 region is CATSDLGPSSYNEQFF.